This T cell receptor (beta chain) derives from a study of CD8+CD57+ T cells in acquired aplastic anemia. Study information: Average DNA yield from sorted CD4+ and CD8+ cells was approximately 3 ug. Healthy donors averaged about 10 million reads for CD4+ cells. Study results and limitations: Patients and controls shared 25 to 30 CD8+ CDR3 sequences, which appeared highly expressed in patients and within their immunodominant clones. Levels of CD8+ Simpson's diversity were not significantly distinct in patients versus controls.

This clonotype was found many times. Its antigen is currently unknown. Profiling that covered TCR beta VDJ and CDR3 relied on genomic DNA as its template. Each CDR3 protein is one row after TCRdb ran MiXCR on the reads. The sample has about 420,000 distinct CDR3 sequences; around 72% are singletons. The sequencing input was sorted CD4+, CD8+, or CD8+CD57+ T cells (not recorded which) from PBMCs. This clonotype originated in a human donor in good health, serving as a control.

The chain's CDR3 is CASSLGQGMGTDTQYF. The CDR3 DNA follows: TGTGCCAGCAGTTTGGGACAGGGAATGGGCACAGATACGCAGTATTTT. V and J are TRBV12-3 or TRBV12-4 and TRBJ2-3, with TRBD1 matching over 9 bases. Germline trimming cut 3 bases from V and 1 base from J; bases unmatched to any gene: 5. The CDR3 length is 16 residues.